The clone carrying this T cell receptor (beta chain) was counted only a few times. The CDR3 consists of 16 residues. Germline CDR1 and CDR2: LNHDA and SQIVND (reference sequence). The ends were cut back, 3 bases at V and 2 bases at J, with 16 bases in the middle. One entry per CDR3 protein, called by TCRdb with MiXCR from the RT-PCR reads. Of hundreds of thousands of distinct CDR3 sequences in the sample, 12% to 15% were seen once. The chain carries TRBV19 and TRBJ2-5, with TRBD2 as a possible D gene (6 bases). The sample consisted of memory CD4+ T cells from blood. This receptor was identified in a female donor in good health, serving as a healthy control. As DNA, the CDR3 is TGTGCCAGTAGTATGCGGCAGGGACGGGGGCAAGAGACCCAGTACTTC. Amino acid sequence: CASSMRQGRGQETQYF.